This T cell receptor (beta chain) was found in a study of blood T cell repertoires in COVID-19. Across the whole study: Acute and convalescent COVID-19 specimens originated in the United States, Italy and Spain.

Methods used by the authors: Quantification of nucleated cells was approximated via reference gene primer amplification. TCRdb's table, derived via immunoSEQ multiplex PCR, lists solely in-frame clones and lacks some. For V, J and clone size, that table is used; D and trimming come from the DNA. The table includes about 69,000 clones, 79% detected once. Germline assignment: CDR1 SGHNT and CDR2 YYREEE (reference sequence). V lost 3 bases to trimming and J lost 3 bases; unmatched junction nucleotides: 5. The length of the CDR3 is 14 residues. The chain has TRBV5-4 and TRBJ1-2, with TRBD1 matching 7 bases. Sequenced: peripheral blood. This TCR came from a man in his 60s with acute or convalescent COVID-19. CDR3 in DNA: TGTGCCAGCAGCTCGATTACAGGGGACTATGGCTACACCTTC. Translation gives CASSSITGDYGYTF. The full variable domain, with the rest looked up from reference TRBV5-4 and TRBJ1-2, is ETGVTQSPTHLIKTRGQQVTLRCSSQSGHNTVSWYQQALGQGPQFIFQYYREEENGRGNFPPRFSGLQFPNYSSELNVNALELDDSALYLCASSSITGDYGYTFGSGTRLTVV.